The clone carrying this TCR beta chain appeared a few times. Its antigen is unidentified. This specimen comes from a study of vaccination effects on CD4 cells after COVID-19. The ViraFEST assay expanded antigen-specific CD4+ T cells with viral peptide pools before sequencing. Subsequent to less than twelve days of culture, CD4+ T cells were isolated. Each participant was given two doses of one vaccine (BNT162b2 or mRNA-1273). TCRdb keeps only in-frame clones here, not all; method: immunoSEQ multiplex PCR. The sample has about 28,000 clones, around 70% seen once. General observations from the study: The study found that only 1 of 255 vaccine-induced clones from healthy vaccinees cross-reacted with common cold coronaviruses.

This CDR3 is 12 amino acids long. The V and J ends lost 1 base and 4 bases respectively, with 4 bases between them. Per the germline V gene, CDR1 is SEHNR and CDR2 is FQNEAQ (reference sequence). V is TRBV7-9 and J is TRBJ1-2; no definite D call. The sequence derives from a human donor who received a COVID-19 vaccine. Sequences were derived from CD4+ T cells from PBMCs cultured with HCoV-NL63 spike peptides, sampled after COVID-19 vaccination. The CDR3 region is CASSLGGYGYTF. The CDR3 bases are TGTGCCAGCAGCTTAGGTGGCTATGGCTACACCTTC.